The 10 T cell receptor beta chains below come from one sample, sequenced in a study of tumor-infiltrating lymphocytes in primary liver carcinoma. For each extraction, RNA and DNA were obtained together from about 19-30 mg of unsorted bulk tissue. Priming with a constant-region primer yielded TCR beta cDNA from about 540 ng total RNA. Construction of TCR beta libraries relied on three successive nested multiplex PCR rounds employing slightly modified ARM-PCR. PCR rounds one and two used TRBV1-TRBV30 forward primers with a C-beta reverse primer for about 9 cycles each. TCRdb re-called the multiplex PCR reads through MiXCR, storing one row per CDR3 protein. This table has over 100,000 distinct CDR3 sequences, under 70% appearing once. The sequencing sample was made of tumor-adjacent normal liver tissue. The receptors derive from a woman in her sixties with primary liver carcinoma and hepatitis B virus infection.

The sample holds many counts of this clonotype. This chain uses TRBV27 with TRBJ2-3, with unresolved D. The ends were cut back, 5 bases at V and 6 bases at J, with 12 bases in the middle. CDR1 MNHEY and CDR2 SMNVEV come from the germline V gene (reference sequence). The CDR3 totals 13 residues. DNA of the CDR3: TGTGCCAGCAGTACCTTGGAACTGGATACGCAGTATTTT. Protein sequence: CASSTLELDTQYF.

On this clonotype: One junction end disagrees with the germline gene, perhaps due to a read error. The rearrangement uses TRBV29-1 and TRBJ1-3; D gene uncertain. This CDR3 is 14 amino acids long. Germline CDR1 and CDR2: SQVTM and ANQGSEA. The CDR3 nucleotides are TGCAGCGTGTTCCAGAACCTCTCTAGAAACACCATATATTTT. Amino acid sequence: CSVFQNLSRNTIYF.

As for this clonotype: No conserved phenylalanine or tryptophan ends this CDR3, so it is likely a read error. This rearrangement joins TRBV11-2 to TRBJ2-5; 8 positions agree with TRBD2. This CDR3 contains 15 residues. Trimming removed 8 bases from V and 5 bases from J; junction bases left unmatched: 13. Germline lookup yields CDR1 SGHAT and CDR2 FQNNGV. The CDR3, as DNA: TGTGCCAGCGCCGGGGGGGGCGCGACGTTTGAGACCCAGTACTCC. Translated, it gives CASAGGGATFETQYS.

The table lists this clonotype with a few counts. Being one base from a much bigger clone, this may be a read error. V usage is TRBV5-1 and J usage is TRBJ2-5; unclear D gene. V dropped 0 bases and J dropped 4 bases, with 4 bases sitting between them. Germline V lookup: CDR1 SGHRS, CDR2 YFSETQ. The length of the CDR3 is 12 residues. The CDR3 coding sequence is TGCGCCAGCAGCTTGGATGGAGAGACCCAGTACTTC. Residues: CASSLDGETQYF.

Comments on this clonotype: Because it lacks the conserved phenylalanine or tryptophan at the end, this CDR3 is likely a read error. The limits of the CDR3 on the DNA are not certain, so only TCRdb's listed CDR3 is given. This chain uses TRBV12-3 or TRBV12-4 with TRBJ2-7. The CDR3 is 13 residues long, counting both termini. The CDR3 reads CASSLVASYERYY.

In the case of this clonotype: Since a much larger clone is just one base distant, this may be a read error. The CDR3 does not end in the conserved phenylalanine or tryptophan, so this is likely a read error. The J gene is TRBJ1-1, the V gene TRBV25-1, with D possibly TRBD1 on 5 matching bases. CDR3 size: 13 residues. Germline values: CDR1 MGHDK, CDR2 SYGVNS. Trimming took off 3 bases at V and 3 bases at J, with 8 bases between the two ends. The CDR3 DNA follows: TGTGCCAGCAGTGAGCTGGGGCACACTGAAGCTTTCTCT. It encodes CASSELGHTEAFS.

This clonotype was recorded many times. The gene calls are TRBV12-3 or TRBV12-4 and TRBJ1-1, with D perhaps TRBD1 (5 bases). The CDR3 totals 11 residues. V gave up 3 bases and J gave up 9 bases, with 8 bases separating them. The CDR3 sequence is CASSFRGKAFF. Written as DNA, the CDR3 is TGTGCCAGCAGTTTTCGGGGGAAAGCTTTCTTT.

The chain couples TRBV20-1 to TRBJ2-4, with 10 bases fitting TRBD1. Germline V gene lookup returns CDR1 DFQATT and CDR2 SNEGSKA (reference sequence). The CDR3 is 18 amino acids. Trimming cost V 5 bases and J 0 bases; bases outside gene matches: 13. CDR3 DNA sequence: TGCAGTGCTCCCAGGACAGGGGGTGTTGGGGTAGCCAAAAACATTCAGTACTTC. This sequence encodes CSAPRTGGVGVAKNIQYF.

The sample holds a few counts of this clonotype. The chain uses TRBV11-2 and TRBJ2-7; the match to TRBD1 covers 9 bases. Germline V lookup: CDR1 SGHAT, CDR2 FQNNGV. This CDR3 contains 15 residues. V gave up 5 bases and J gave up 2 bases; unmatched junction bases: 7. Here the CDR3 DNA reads TGTGCCAGCAGCCAAGGGACAGGGAGAACCTACGAGCAGTACTTC. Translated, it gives CASSQGTGRTYEQYF.

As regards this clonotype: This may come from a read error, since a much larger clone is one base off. The CDR3 loop reads CASIQGQGIRYEQYF. The CDR3 region has the DNA TGTGCCAGCATCCAAGGACAGGGGATCCGTTACGAGCAGTACTTC. The J gene is TRBJ2-7, the V gene TRBV14; TRBD1 matches at 9 bases. Germline values: CDR1 SGHDN, CDR2 FVKESK. This CDR3 has 15 amino acids.